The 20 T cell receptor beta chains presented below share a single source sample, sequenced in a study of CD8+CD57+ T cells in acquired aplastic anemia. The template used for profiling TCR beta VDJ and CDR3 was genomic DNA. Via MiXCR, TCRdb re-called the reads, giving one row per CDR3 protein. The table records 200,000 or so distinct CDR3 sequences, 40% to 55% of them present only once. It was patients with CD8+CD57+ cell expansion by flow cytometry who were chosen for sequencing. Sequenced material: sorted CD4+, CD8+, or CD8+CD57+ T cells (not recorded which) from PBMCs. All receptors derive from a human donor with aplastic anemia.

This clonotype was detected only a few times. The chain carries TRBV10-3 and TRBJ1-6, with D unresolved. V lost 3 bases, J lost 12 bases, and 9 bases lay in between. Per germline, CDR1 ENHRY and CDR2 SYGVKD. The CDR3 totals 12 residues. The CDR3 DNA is TGTGCCATCAGTGATTGGGCTGAACCCCTCCACTTT. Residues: CAISDWAEPLHF.

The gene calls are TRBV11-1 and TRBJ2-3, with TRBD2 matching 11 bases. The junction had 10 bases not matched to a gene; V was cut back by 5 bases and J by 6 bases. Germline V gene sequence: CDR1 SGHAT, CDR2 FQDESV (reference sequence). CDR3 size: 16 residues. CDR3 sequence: CASSPHSGGVGDTQYF. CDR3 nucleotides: TGTGCCAGCAGCCCCCATAGCGGGGGGGTTGGGGATACGCAGTATTTT. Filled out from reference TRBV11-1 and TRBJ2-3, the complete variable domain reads EAEVAQSPRYKITEKSQAVAFWCDPISGHATLYWYRQILGQGPELLVQFQDESVVDDSQLPKDRFSAERLKGVDSTLKIQPAELGDSAMYLCASSPHSGGVGDTQYFGPGTRLTVL.

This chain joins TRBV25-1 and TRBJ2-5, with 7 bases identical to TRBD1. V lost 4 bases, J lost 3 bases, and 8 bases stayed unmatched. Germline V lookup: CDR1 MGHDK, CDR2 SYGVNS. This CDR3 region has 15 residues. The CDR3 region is CASSAIGQVKETQYF. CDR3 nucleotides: TGTGCCAGCAGTGCAATCGGACAGGTCAAAGAGACCCAGTACTTC.

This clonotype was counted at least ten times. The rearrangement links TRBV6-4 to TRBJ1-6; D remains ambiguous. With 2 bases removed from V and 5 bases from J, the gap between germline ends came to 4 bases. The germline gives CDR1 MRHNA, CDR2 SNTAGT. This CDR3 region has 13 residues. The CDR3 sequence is CASSDRDNSPLHF. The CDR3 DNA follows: TGTGCCAGCAGTGACAGGGATAATTCACCCCTCCACTTT.

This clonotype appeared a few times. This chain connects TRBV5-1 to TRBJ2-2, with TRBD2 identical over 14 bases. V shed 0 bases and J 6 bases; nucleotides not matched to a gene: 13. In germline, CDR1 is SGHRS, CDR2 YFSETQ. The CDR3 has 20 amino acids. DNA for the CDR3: TGCGCCAGCAGCTTGGGACTAGCGGGAGGGCCCCCGGAGGAGGCCGGGGAGCTGTTTTTT. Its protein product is CASSLGLAGGPPEEAGELFF.

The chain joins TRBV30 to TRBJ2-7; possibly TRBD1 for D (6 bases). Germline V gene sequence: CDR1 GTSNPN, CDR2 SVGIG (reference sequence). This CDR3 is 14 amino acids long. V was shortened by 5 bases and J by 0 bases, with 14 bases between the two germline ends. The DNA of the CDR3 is TGTGCCTGGGCAATCGCGGACAGCTCCTACGAGCAGTACTTC. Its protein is CAWAIADSSYEQYF. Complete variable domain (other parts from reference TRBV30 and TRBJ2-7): SQTIHQWPATLVQPVGSPLSLECTVEGTSNPNLYWYRQAAGRGLQLLFYSVGIGQISSEVPQNLSASRPQDRQFILSSKKLLLSDSGFYLCAWAIADSSYEQYFGPGTRLTVT.

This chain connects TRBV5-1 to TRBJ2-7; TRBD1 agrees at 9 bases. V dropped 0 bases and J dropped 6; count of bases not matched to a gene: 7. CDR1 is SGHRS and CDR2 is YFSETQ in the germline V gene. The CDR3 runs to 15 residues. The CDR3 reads CASSLDGTGSAEQYF. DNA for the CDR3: TGCGCCAGCAGCTTGGACGGGACAGGGTCGGCCGAGCAGTACTTC.

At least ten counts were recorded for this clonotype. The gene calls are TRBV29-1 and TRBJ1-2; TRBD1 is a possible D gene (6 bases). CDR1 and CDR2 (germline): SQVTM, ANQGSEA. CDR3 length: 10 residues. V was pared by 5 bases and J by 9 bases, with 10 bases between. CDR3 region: CSVRDKSYTF. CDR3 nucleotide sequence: TGCAGCGTTAGGGACAAGAGCTACACCTTC.

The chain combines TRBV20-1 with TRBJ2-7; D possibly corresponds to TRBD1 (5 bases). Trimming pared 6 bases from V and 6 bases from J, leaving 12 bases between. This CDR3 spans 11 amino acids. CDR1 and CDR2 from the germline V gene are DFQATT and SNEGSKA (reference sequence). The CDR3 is CSAAGKGEQYF. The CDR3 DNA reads TGCAGTGCGGCAGGGAAGGGCGAGCAGTACTTC.

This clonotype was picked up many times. CDR3 nucleotides: TGTGCCATCAGTGAGTCGAGAGGCCGGACGAACACTGAAGCTTTCTTT. Translated: CAISESRGRTNTEAFF. The chain carries TRBV10-3 and TRBJ1-1; D gene ambiguous. The V and J ends lost 0 bases and 1 base respectively, with 12 bases between them. The CDR3 loop spans 16 amino acids. Per the germline V gene, CDR1 is ENHRY and CDR2 is SYGVKD.

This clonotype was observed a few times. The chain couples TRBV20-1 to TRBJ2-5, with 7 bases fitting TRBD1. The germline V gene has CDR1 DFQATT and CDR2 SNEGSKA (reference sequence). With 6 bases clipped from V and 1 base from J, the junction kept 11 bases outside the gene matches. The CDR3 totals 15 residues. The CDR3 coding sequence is TGCAGTGCAATATCCGGGACAGCAAGCCAAGAGACCCAGTACTTC. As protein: CSAISGTASQETQYF.

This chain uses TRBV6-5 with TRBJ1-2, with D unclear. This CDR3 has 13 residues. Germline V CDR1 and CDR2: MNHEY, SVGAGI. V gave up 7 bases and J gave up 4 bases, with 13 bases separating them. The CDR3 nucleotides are TGTGCCAGCATCGGCCCGGGCACCTATGGCTACACCTTC. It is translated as CASIGPGTYGYTF.

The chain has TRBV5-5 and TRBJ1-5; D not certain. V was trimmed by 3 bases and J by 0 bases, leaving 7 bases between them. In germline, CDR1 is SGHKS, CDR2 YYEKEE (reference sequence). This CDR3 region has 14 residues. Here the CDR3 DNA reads TGTGCCAGCAGCTGGGGATATAGCAATCAGCCCCAGCATTTT. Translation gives CASSWGYSNQPQHF. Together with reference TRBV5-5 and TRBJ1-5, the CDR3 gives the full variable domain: DAGVTQSPTHLIKTRGQQVTLRCSPISGHKSVSWYQQVLGQGPQFIFQYYEKEERGRGNFPDRFSARQFPNYSSELNVNALLLGDSALYLCASSWGYSNQPQHFGDGTRLSIL.

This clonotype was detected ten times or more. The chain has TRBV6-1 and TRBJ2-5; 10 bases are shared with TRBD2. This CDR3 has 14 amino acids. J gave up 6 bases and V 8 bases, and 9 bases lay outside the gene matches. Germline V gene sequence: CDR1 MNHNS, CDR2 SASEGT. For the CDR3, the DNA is TGTGCCAGCTATGTGGGGACTAGCGATCAGACCCAGTACTTC. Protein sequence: CASYVGTSDQTQYF.

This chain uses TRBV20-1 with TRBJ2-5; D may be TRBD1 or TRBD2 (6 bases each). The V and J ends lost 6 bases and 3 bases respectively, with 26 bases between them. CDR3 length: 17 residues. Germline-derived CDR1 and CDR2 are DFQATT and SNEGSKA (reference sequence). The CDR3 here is CSASYREAPPNEETQYF. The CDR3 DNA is TGCAGTGCATCCTACAGGGAGGCCCCGCCAAACGAAGAGACCCAGTACTTC.

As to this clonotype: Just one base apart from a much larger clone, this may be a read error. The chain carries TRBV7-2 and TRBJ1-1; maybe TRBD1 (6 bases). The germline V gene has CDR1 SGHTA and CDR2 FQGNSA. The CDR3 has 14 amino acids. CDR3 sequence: CASSLGGYNTEALF. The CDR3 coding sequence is TGTGCCAGCAGCTTGGGGGGCTATAACACTGAAGCTCTCTTT.

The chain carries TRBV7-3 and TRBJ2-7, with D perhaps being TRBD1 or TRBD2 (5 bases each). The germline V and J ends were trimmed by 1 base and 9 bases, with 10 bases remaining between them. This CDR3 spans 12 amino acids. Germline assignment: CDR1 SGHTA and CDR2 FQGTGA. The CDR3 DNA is TGTGCCAGCAGCTTAAGGGACGGGTTGCAGTACTTC. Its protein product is CASSLRDGLQYF.

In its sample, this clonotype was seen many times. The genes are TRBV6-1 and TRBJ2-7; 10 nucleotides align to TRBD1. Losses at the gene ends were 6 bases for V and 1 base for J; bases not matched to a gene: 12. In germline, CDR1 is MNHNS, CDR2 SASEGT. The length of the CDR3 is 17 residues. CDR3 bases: TGTGCCAGCAGCCGGGGACAGGGGACTACTCAGTCCTACGAGCAGTACTTC. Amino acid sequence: CASSRGQGTTQSYEQYF.

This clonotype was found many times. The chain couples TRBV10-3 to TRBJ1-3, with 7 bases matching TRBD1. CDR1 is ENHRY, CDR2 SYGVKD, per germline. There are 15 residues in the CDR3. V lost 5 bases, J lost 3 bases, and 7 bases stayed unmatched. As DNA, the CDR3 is TGTGCCATCAGTCCAACCCAGGGGGTTGGAAACACCATATATTTT. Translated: CAISPTQGVGNTIYF.

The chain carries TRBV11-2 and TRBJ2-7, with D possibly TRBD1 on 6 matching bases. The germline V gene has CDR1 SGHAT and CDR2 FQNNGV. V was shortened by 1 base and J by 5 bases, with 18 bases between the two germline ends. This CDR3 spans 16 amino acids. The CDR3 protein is CASSLVHRAFADEQYF. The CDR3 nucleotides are TGTGCCAGCAGCTTAGTACACAGGGCATTTGCCGACGAGCAGTACTTC.